Following are 27 T cell receptor beta chains from one sample sequenced in a study of shared clonotypes between healthy human individuals. TCRdb's copy holds only in-frame clones and misses some; the assay was immunoSEQ multiplex PCR. Of fewer than 550,000 clones in the sample, over 75% are singletons; the top ten hold approximately 12%. Sequencing was performed on PBMCs. The receptors shown here come from a woman aged 40-49 years in good health. Some clones in this sample may be carry-over from other donors' samples.

This chain links TRBV19 with TRBJ2-6, with no clear D. From germline, CDR1 is LNHDA and CDR2 SQIVND (reference sequence). V gave up 1 base and J gave up 0 bases, with 7 bases separating them. There are 16 residues in the CDR3. The CDR3 coding sequence is TGTGCCAGTAGTATAGGAGTCGTCTCTGGGGCCAACGTCCTGACTTTC. Protein sequence: CASSIGVVSGANVLTF.

The gene calls are TRBV4-2 and TRBJ2-7; D unresolved. Per germline, CDR1 LGHNA and CDR2 YNFKEQ. V lost 1 base, J lost 6 bases, and 13 bases lay in between. This CDR3 region has 14 residues. The CDR3 DNA sequence: TGTGCCAGCAGCCAAGCCGCTCGAGTGGGCGAGCAGTACTTC. It translates to CASSQAARVGEQYF.

Worth noting for this clone: This specimen includes other DNA sequences encoding the same CDR3. V and J are TRBV7-3 and TRBJ2-7, with a tentative D call TRBD2 (5 bases). Trimming stripped 4 bases from V and 3 bases from J, with 10 bases between. The germline V gene encodes CDR1 SGHTA and CDR2 FQGTGA. This CDR3 comprises 13 residues. The DNA for the CDR3 is TGTGCCAGCAGCTCCTCCGGAGGCTACGAGCAGTACTTC. Its translation is CASSSSGGYEQYF. The complete variable domain, with remaining parts taken from reference TRBV7-3 and TRBJ2-7, reads GAGVSQTPSNKVTEKGKYVELRCDPISGHTALYWYRQSLGQGPEFLIYFQGTGAADDSGLPNDRFFAVRPEGSVSTLKIQRTERGDSAVYLCASSSSGGYEQYFGPGTRLTVT.

This clone was seen a few times. The gene calls are TRBV4-3 and TRBJ2-3, with 9 bases aligning to TRBD1. Germline CDR1 reads LGHNA; CDR2 reads YSLEER. This CDR3 contains 16 residues. The V segment lost 2 bases and the J segment 4 bases; nucleotides outside the gene matches: 7. The CDR3 here is CASSQPGQGVADTQYF. The CDR3 DNA sequence: TGCGCCAGCAGCCAACCGGGACAGGGTGTGGCAGATACGCAGTATTTT.

This chain links TRBV30 with TRBJ1-1, with 8 bases aligning to TRBD1. After removal of 3 bases from V and 12 bases from J, the junction contained 15 bases not matched to a gene. From germline, CDR1 is GTSNPN and CDR2 SVGIG (reference sequence). The CDR3 sequence is 14 residues long. In DNA, the CDR3 is TGTGCCTGGAGCGACTACGGACAGGGATTCCTTACTTTCTTT. Residues: CAWSDYGQGFLTFF.

Turning to this clone: Within the sample, other DNA sequences also encode this same CDR3. The chain carries TRBV30 and TRBJ2-1; 12 bases match TRBD2. CDR1 and CDR2 (germline): GTSNPN, SVGIG (reference sequence). The CDR3 contains 15 residues. Unmatched junction bases numbered 4, after V lost 0 bases and J lost 7 bases. CDR3 DNA: TGTGCCTGGAGTGTTGGTCTAGCGGGAGGGAATGAGCAGTTCTTC. The encoded protein is CAWSVGLAGGNEQFF.

This clone was counted between two and nine times. The chain uses TRBV12-5 and TRBJ1-1; 8 nucleotides match TRBD1. Germline CDR1 is LGHNT and CDR2 is FRNRAP. This CDR3 has 13 amino acids. The trim removed 5 bases at V and 5 bases at J, leaving 4 bases unmatched. The CDR3 loop is CASGRTGYTEAFF. CDR3 sequence (DNA): TGTGCTAGTGGTCGGACAGGGTATACTGAAGCTTTCTTT. Supplemented by reference TRBV12-5 and TRBJ1-1, the full variable domain reads DARVTQTPRHKVTEMGQEVTMRCQPILGHNTVFWYRQTMMQGLELLAYFRNRAPLDDSGMPKDRFSAEMPDATLATLKIQPSEPRDSAVYFCASGRTGYTEAFFGQGTRLTVV.

To note about this clone: The same CDR3 can be traced to other DNA sequences in this sample. The rearrangement links TRBV2 to TRBJ1-3; D ambiguous. Trimming removed 4 bases at V and 4 bases at J, with 5 bases between. The germline gives CDR1 SNHLY, CDR2 FYNNEI. This CDR3 comprises 12 residues. CDR3 sequence reads: CASSVQGNTIYF. CDR3 in DNA: TGTGCCAGCAGTGTGCAGGGAAACACCATATATTTT. Drawing the rest from reference TRBV2 and TRBJ1-3, the complete variable domain is EPEVTQTPSHQVTQMGQEVILRCVPISNHLYFYWYRQILGQKVEFLVSFYNNEISEKSEIFDDQFSVERPDGSNFTLKIRSTKLEDSAMYFCASSVQGNTIYFGEGSWLTVV.

This chain links TRBV7-2 with TRBJ2-3, with 11 bases lining up with TRBD2. Germline values: CDR1 SGHTA, CDR2 FQGNSA. CDR3 length: 14 residues. Losses at the gene ends were 5 bases for V and 10 bases for J; bases not matched to a gene: 8. As DNA, the CDR3 is TGTGCCAGCAGCCCTATCCTAGCGGGAGGTTCGCAGTATTTT. This translates into CASSPILAGGSQYF.

This sequence joins TRBV5-6 and TRBJ2-5; D remains ambiguous. The end of the DNA aligns better with TRBJ2-7, so the J call may be wrong. This CDR3 comprises 13 residues. Germline V gene lookup returns CDR1 SGHDT and CDR2 YYEEEE. CDR3 DNA sequence: TGTGCCAGCAGCTTGGCCACCCAGTACGAGCAGTACTTC. This encodes CASSLATQYEQYF.

The chain links TRBV10-1 to TRBJ1-2; 8 bases map to TRBD1. Per germline, CDR1 WNHNN and CDR2 SYGVQD (reference sequence). The CDR3 spans 12 residues. V was clipped by 4 bases and J by 8 bases; unmatched bases: 3. The CDR3 DNA reads TGCGCCAGCAGTGTGGCAGGGGGCGGCTACACCTTC. It is translated as CASSVAGGGYTF.

This chain links TRBV19 with TRBJ1-5; TRBD1 matches 8 bases. The length of the CDR3 is 15 residues. The J segment lost 4 bases and the V segment lost 7 bases, leaving 9 bases of the junction unmatched. CDR1 and CDR2 from the germline V gene are LNHDA and SQIVND (reference sequence). CDR3 sequence: CASTGGQGWNQPQHF. DNA of the CDR3: TGTGCCAGTACCGGTGGACAGGGCTGGAATCAGCCCCAGCATTTT.

The CDR3 nucleotides are TGTGCCTCCGGACAGGGGCCAGAGGAGACCCAGTACTTC. Its protein product is CASGQGPEETQYF. This chain uses TRBV10-3 with TRBJ2-5, with 9 nucleotides matching TRBD1. Germline V gene lookup returns CDR1 ENHRY and CDR2 SYGVKD. The V and J ends lost 11 bases and 5 bases, in that order; junction bases with no gene match: 9. This CDR3 comprises 13 residues.

This rearrangement joins TRBV4-3 to TRBJ2-1; maybe TRBD2 (5 bases). Germline V gene lookup returns CDR1 LGHNA and CDR2 YSLEER. The CDR3 totals 19 residues. The V end lost 0 bases, the J end lost 0 bases, and 18 bases lay between the germline ends. The CDR3 nucleotides are TGCGCCAGCAGCCAAGATATCAATAATATGGCGGGCTCCTACAATGAGCAGTTCTTC. Its protein product is CASSQDINNMAGSYNEQFF.

V gene TRBV5-1 combines with J gene TRBJ2-2, with D perhaps matching TRBD1 or TRBD2 (7 bases each). In germline, CDR1 is SGHRS, CDR2 YFSETQ. The CDR3 spans 15 residues. V was pared by 4 bases and J by 7 bases, with 17 bases between. The CDR3 reads CASSIRGDYLGELFF. For the CDR3, the DNA is TGCGCCAGCAGCATCAGGGGGGACTATCTCGGGGAGCTGTTTTTT.

V and J are TRBV29-1 and TRBJ2-5, with a possible D match to TRBD2 (5 bases). The CDR3 runs to 14 residues. Germline assignment: CDR1 SQVTM and CDR2 ANQGSEA. Trimming stripped 3 bases from V and 0 bases from J, with 11 bases between. DNA of the CDR3: TGCAGCGTTGATAGAAACGGGAACCAAGAGACCCAGTACTTC. This sequence encodes CSVDRNGNQETQYF.

The chain employs TRBV29-1 and TRBJ2-1, with TRBD2 matching 9 bases. Germline lookup yields CDR1 SQVTM and CDR2 ANQGSEA. There are 18 residues in the CDR3. With 4 bases clipped from V and 6 bases from J, the junction kept 19 bases outside the gene matches. CDR3 sequence: CSVVWAFPSSGAPNEQFF. The CDR3, as DNA: TGCAGCGTTGTGTGGGCTTTTCCCTCTAGCGGGGCTCCCAATGAGCAGTTCTTC.

CDR3 nucleotides: TGTGCCAGCAGCTCGCCGGGACAGGGGGCGAATGAGCAGTTCTTC. Its protein product is CASSSPGQGANEQFF. This sequence joins TRBV11-2 and TRBJ2-1, with 12 bases lining up with TRBD1. The J segment lost 7 bases and the V segment lost 4 bases, leaving 5 bases of the junction unmatched. Germline assignment: CDR1 SGHAT and CDR2 FQNNGV. The CDR3 runs to 15 residues. The full variable domain, its missing parts supplied by reference TRBV11-2 and TRBJ2-1, is EAGVAQSPRYKIIEKRQSVAFWCNPISGHATLYWYQQILGQGPKLLIQFQNNGVVDDSQLPKDRFSAERLKGVDSTLKIQPAKLEDSAVYLCASSSPGQGANEQFFGPGTRLTVL.

The chain carries TRBV28 and TRBJ2-5; no reliable D call. This CDR3 comprises 15 residues. Germline V gene lookup returns CDR1 MDHEN and CDR2 SYDVKM. V lost 1 base and J 4 bases, leaving 13 bases between the germline ends. The CDR3: CASSLYGSPGETQYF. In DNA form, the CDR3 reads TGTGCCAGCAGTTTATATGGCAGTCCGGGAGAGACCCAGTACTTC.

There are a few counts of this clone. This chain joins TRBV6-1 and TRBJ2-1; maybe TRBD1 (6 bases). Germline-derived CDR1 and CDR2 are MNHNS and SASEGT. Trimming took 3 bases from V and 8 from J, leaving 14 bases between them. The CDR3 is 14 amino acids. The CDR3 coding sequence is TGTGCCAGCAGTGAGTACAGGGTAGGTCATGAGCAGTTCTTC. Protein sequence: CASSEYRVGHEQFF.

This clone turned up a few times. CDR3 loop: CASSEEDRAGETQYF. The CDR3 DNA is TGTGCCAGCAGTGAAGAGGACAGGGCAGGGGAGACCCAGTACTTC. The gene calls are TRBV25-1 and TRBJ2-5, with 8 bases fitting TRBD1. Germline assignment: CDR1 MGHDK and CDR2 SYGVNS. The CDR3 covers 15 residues. The ends lost 2 bases at V and 5 bases at J; junction bases unmatched: 7.

The chain has TRBV4-1 and TRBJ2-1; 8 bases fit TRBD2. Germline assignment: CDR1 MGHRA and CDR2 YSYEKL. The CDR3 covers 17 residues. Losses at the gene ends were 1 base for V and 3 bases for J; bases not matched to a gene: 8. The CDR3 here is CASSQGSSGTIYNEQFF. The CDR3 nucleotides read TGCGCCAGCAGCCAAGGTAGTAGCGGGACGATCTACAATGAGCAGTTCTTC.

This clone was seen only once. The chain uses TRBV5-4 and TRBJ1-2; TRBD1 is a possible D gene (5 bases). CDR3 length: 15 residues. V lost 4 bases and J 3 bases, leaving 16 bases between the germline ends. Germline values: CDR1 SGHNT, CDR2 YYREEE (reference sequence). The CDR3 region is CASSPGLPRHYGYTF. The CDR3 coding sequence is TGTGCCAGCAGCCCGGGACTCCCGAGGCACTATGGCTACACCTTC.

The rearrangement joins TRBV28 to TRBJ2-5, with 8 bases identical to TRBD1. Germline-derived CDR1 and CDR2 are MDHEN and SYDVKM. V lost 4 bases to trimming and J lost 5 bases; unmatched junction nucleotides: 9. The CDR3 covers 15 residues. The CDR3 DNA reads as TGTGCCAGCAGTTCACCCGGGACAGGAAGGGAGACCCAGTACTTC. This codes for CASSSPGTGRETQYF. The full variable domain, completed using reference TRBV28 and TRBJ2-5, is DVKVTQSSRYLVKRTGEKVFLECVQDMDHENMFWYRQDPGLGLRLIYFSYDVKMKEKGDIPEGYSVSREKKERFSLILESASTNQTSMYLCASSSPGTGRETQYFGPGTRLLVL.

The gene calls are TRBV2 and TRBJ1-5; D is undetermined. This CDR3 spans 13 amino acids. Between the trimmed V and J ends, which lost 9 bases and 1 base, there was a span of 10 bases. The V gene's germline CDR1 is SNHLY and CDR2 FYNNEI. The CDR3 coding sequence is TGTGCCAGTCAAACGGAAAGCAATCAGCCCCAGCATTTT. Translation: CASQTESNQPQHF.

The V call is TRBV9, the J call TRBJ2-1; TRBD1 might be the D (5 bases). This CDR3 is 16 amino acids long. The V end lost 0 bases, the J end lost 0 bases, and 10 bases lay between the germline ends. Germline V gene lookup returns CDR1 SGDLS and CDR2 YYNGEE. CDR3 sequence reads: CASSVGQTDSYNEQFF. The CDR3 DNA is TGTGCCAGCAGCGTAGGACAGACTGACTCCTACAATGAGCAGTTCTTC.

The chain links TRBV27 to TRBJ2-1; TRBD2 matches 7 bases. This CDR3 is 15 amino acids long. V shed 3 bases, J shed 4 bases, and the junction held 6 bases outside the gene matches. Germline V lookup: CDR1 MNHEY, CDR2 SMNVEV (reference sequence). The CDR3 sequence: CASSLREGTYNEQFF. The CDR3, as DNA: TGTGCCAGCAGTTTGAGGGAGGGCACTTACAATGAGCAGTTCTTC.